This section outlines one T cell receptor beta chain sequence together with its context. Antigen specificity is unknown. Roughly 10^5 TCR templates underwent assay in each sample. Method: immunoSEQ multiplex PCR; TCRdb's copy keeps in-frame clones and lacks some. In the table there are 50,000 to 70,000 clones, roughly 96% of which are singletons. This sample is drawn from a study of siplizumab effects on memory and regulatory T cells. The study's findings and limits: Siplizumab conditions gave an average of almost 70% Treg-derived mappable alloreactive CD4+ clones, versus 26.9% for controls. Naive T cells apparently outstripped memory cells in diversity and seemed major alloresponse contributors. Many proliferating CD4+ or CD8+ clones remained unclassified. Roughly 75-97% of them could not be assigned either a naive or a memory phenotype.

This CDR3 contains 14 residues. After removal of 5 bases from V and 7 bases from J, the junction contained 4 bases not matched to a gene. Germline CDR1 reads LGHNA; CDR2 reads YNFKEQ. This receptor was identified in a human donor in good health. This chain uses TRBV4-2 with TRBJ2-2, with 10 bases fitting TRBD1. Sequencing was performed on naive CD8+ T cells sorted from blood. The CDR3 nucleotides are TGTGCCAGCAGCTTGGGACAGGGGCTCGGGGAGCTGTTTTTT. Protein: CASSLGQGLGELFF.